The entry that follows covers one T cell receptor (beta chain) sequence. The data originate from a study of blood T cells in healthy people across ages. Then a second PCR, running roughly 7 to 11 cycles, was carried out with a sample-barcoded 5' primer and a J-beta primer mix. Using its own MiXCR run on the 5' RACE reads, TCRdb lists one record per CDR3 protein. The table records hundreds of thousands of distinct CDR3 sequences, about 53% of them present only once. The germline V gene encodes CDR1 SGHTA and CDR2 FQGTGA. CDR3 length: 13 residues. Trimming removed 3 bases at V and 1 base at J, with 6 bases between.

The chain recombines TRBV7-3 with TRBJ1-1; no definite D call. Specimen: blood. This TCR derives from a man aged 80 or over in good health. CDR3 sequence reads: CASSFGKNTEAFF. The CDR3, as DNA: TGTGCCAGCAGCTTTGGGAAGAACACTGAAGCTTTCTTT.